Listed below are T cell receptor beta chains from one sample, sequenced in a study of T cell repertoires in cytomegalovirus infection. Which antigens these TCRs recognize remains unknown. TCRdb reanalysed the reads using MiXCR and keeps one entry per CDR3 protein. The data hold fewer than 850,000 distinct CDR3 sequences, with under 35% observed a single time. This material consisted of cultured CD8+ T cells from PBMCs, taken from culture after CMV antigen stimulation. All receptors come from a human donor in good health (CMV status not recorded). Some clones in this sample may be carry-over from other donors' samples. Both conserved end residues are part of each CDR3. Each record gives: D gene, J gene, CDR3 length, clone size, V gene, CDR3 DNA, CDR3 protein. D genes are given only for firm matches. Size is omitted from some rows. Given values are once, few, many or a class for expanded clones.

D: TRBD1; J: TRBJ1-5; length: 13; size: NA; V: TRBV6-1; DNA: TGTGCCAGCATGGACAGGGGAGGTCAGCCCCAGCATTTT; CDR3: CASMDRGGQPQHF
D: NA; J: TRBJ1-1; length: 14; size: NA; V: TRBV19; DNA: TGTGTCAGTAGTATAGTGGTCGGGGACACTGAAGCTTTCTTT; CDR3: CVSSIVVGDTEAFF
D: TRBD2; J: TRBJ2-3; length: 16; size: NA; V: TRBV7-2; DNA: TGTGCCAGCAGCTTATATCCGGGGGGTATAGGAGATACGCAGTATTTT; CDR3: CASSLYPGGIGDTQYF
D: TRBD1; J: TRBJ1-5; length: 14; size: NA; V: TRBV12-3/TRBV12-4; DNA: TGTGCCAGCAACACAGGGGGATACAATCAGCCCCAGCATTTT; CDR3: CASNTGGYNQPQHF
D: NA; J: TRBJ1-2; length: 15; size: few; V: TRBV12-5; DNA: TGTGCTAGTGGTTTGGTAGCAGGGTATAACTATGGCTACACCTTC; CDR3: CASGLVAGYNYGYTF
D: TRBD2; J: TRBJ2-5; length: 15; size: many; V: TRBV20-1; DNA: TGCAGTGCCCTTAGACTAGCGGGGCAACAAGAGACCCAGTACTTC; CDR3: CSALRLAGQQETQYF
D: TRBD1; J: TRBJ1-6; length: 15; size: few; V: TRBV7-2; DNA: TGTGCCAGCAGAAAAAGCCGGGACAGGGTTTCACCCCTCCACTTT; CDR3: CASRKSRDRVSPLHF
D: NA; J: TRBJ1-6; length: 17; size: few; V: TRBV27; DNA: TGTGCCAGCAGTTTATCTCCACTGACAGGTTATAATTCACCCCTCCACTTT; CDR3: CASSLSPLTGYNSPLHF
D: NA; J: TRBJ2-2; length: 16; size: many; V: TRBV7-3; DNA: TGTGCCAGCAGCTTAATACAGGGACCCGGCACCGGGGAGCTGTTTTTT; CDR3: CASSLIQGPGTGELFF
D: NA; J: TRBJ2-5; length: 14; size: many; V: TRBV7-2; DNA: TGTGCCAGCCGAGACAGGACGTTTCAAGAGACCCAGTACTTC; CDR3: CASRDRTFQETQYF
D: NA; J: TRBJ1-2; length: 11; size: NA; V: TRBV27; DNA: TGTGCCAGCACTTCAGGACAGGGCTACACCTTC; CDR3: CASTSGQGYTF
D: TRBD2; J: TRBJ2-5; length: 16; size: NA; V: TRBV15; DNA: TGTGCCACCAGCAGAGATAAGGCGGGGGGACAAGAGACCCAGTACTTC; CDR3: CATSRDKAGGQETQYF
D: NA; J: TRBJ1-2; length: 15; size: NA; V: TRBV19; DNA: TGTGCCATCGCAAGCGGGGACACCCCTAACTATGGCTACACCTTC; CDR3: CAIASGDTPNYGYTF
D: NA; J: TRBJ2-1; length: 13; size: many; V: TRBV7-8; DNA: TGTGCCAGCAGTTACAGGGTCCTGGATGAGCAGTTCTTC; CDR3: CASSYRVLDEQFF
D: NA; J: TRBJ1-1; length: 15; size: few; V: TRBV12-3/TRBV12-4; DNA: TGTGCCAGCAGTTTAGGCTATGACAAGAACACTGAAGCTTTCTTT; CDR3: CASSLGYDKNTEAFF
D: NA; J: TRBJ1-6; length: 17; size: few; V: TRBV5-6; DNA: TGTGCCAGCAGCTTGGACGAGGATAGCTCCTATAATTCACCCCTCCACTTT; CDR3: CASSLDEDSSYNSPLHF
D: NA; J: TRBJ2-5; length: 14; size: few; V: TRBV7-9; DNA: TGTGCCAGCGTGCTCCCGGGACACCAAGAGACCCAGTACTTC; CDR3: CASVLPGHQETQYF
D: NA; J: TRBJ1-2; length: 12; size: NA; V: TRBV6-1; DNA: TGTGCCAGCACCGGGACACCGTACGGGTACACCTTC; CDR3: CASTGTPYGYTF
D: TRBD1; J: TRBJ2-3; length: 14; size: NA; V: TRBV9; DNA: TGTGCCAGCAGCATCGGGACAGGGGCAGATACGCAGTATTTT; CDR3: CASSIGTGADTQYF
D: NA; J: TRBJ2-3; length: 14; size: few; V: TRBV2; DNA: TGTGCCAGTTTTTTGGGGGCGCGGACAGATACGCAGTATTTT; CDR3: CASFLGARTDTQYF
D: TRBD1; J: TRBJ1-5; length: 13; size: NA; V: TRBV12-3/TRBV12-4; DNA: TGTGCCAGCAGAGGGGACAGGGGGCAGCCCCAGCATTTT; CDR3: CASRGDRGQPQHF
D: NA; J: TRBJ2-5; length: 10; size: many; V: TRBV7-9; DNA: TGTGCCAGCAGCTTAACCCTCAAGTACTTC; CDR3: CASSLTLKYF
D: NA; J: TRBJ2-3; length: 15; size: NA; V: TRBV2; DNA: TGTGCCAGCAGTGAAAGTCCAGACTACACAGATACGCAGTATTTT; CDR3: CASSESPDYTDTQYF
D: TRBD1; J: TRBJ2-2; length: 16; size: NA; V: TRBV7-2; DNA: TGTGCCAGCAGCCCGCATCGGACAGGCAACACCGGGGAGCTGTTTTTT; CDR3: CASSPHRTGNTGELFF
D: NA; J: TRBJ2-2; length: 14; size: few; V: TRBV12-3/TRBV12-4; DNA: TGTGCCAGCAGTTTACTGATTTTCCCCGGGGAGCTGTTTTTT; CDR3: CASSLLIFPGELFF
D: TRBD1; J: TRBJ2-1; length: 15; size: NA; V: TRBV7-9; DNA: TGTGCCAGCAGCCGAGGACAGGGTACCTACAATGAGCAGTTCTTC; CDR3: CASSRGQGTYNEQFF
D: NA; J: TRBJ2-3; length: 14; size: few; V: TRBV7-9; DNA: TGTGCCAGCAGCTCTAAAAGGGGGGAAGATACGCAGTATTTT; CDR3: CASSSKRGEDTQYF
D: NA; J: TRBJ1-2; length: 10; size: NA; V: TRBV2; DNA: TGTGGGGTGGAGCTCTATGGCTACACCTTC; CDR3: CGVELYGYTF
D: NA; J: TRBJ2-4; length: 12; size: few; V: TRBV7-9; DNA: TGTGCCAGCAGCGGGGGGCGTGACATTCAGTACTTC; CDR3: CASSGGRDIQYF
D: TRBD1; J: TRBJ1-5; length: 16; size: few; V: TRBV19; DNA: TGTGCCAGTAGTATGGGATGGGACAGTTCCAATCAGCCCCAGCATTTT; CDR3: CASSMGWDSSNQPQHF
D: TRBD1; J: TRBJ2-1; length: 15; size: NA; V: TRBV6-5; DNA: TGTGCCAGCAGGGCCGGGACAGGGGTCGTGAATGAGCAGTTCTTC; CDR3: CASRAGTGVVNEQFF
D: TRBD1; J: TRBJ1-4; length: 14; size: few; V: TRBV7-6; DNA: TGTGCCAGCAGCTTCAGGGGGCCGGGTGAAAAACTGTTTTTT; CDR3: CASSFRGPGEKLFF
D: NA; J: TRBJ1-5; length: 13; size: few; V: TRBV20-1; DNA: TGCAGTGCACCGGGGGGGGTAGATCAGCCCCAGCATTTT; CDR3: CSAPGGVDQPQHF
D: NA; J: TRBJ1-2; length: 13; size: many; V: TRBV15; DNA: TGTGCCACCAGCAGCAGAGAGCGGTATGGCTACACCTTC; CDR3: CATSSRERYGYTF
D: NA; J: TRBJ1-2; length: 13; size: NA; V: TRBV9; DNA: TGTGCCAGCAGCGTAGAGGATAACTATGGCTACACCTTC; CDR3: CASSVEDNYGYTF
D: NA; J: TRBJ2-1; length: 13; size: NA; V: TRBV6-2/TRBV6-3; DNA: TGTGCCAGCAGTACGGACTGGCAGAATGAGCAGTTCTTC; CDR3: CASSTDWQNEQFF
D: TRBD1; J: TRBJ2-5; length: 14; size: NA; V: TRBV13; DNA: TGTGCCAGCAGTCAAAGGGGGCCGTACGAGACCCAGTACTTC; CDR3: CASSQRGPYETQYF
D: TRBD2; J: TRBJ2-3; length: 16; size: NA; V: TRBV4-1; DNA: TGTGCCAGCAGCCAAATAGCGGGGGGCAGCACAGATACGCAGTATTTT; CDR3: CASSQIAGGSTDTQYF
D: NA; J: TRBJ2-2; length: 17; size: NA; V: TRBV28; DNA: TGTGCCAGCAGTGTATTAGACAAGCCCAGTCCTAGCGGGGAGCTGTTTTTT; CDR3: CASSVLDKPSPSGELFF
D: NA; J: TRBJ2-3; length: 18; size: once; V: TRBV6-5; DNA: TGTGCCAGCAGTTACTGGAGGACATCGTCTTCCTTCACAGATACGCAGTATTTT; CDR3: CASSYWRTSSSFTDTQYF
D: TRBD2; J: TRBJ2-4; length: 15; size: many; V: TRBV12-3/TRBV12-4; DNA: TGTGCCAGCAGTAGAGCGGGGGTAGCCAAAAACATTCAGTACTTC; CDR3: CASSRAGVAKNIQYF
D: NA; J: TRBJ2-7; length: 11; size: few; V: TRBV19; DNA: TGTGCCAGTGGGAGTCTTGGGGAGCAGTACTTC; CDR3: CASGSLGEQYF
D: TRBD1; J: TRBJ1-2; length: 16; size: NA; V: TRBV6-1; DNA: TGTGCCAGCAGTGGACTAGACACCGGGACAGGGTATGGCTACACCTTC; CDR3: CASSGLDTGTGYGYTF
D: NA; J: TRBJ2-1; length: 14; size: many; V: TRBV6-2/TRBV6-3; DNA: TGTGCCAGCAGTTCGGGGGACAGTTCCAATGAGCAGTTCTTC; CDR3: CASSSGDSSNEQFF
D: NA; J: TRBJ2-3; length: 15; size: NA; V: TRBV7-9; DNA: TGTGCCAGCAGCTTAGAAGACAGCCCCACAGATACGCAGTATTTT; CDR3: CASSLEDSPTDTQYF
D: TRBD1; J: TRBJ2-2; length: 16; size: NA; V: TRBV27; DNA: TGTGCCAGCAGTACCCCGGGACAGATCCACACCGGGGAGCTGTTTTTT; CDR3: CASSTPGQIHTGELFF
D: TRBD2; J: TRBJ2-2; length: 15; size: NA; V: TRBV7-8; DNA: TGTGCCAGCAGGGTGCCTAGCGGGAGGGCCGGGGAGCTGTTTTTT; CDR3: CASRVPSGRAGELFF
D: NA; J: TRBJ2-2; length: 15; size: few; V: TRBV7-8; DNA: TGTGCCAGCAGCTTTCAAATGGCGAACACCGGGGAGCTGTTTTTT; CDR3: CASSFQMANTGELFF
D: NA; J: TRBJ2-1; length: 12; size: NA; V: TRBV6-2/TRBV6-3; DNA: TGTGCCGTCCAGGGGAGGGAGGCGGAACAGTTCTTC; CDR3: CAVQGREAEQFF
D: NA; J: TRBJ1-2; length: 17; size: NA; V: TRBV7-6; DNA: TGTGCCAGCAGCTTAAGCAAGAACAAGGGACTCCACTATGGCTACACCTTC; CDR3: CASSLSKNKGLHYGYTF
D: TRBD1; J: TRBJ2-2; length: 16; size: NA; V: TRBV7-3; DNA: TGTGCCAGCAGCTATCTCGGGACAGGGCTCGGCGGGGAGCTGTTTTTT; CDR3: CASSYLGTGLGGELFF
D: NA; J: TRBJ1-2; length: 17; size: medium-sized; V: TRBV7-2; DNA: TGTGCCAGCAGCTTAGTGTTCTGGCAGGTAGCTAACTATGGCTACACCTTC; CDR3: CASSLVFWQVANYGYTF
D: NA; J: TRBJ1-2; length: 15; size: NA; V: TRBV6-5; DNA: TGTGCCAGCAGTGTTACAGGGTCCTTTAACTATGGCTACACCTTC; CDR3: CASSVTGSFNYGYTF
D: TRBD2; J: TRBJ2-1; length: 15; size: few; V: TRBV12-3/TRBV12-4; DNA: TGTGCCAGCAGTCTTAGCGGGGGCCCAGGATATGAGCAGTTCTTC; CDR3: CASSLSGGPGYEQFF
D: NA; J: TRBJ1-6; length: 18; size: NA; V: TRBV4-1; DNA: TGTGCCAGCAGCCAAGATGCGGGACCGAGCTCCTATAATTCACCCCTCCACTTT; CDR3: CASSQDAGPSSYNSPLHF
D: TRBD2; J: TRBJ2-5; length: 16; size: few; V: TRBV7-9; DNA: TGTGCCAGCAGCGCCCGGGGAGCGGGGGTCCTCGAGACCCAGTACTTC; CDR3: CASSARGAGVLETQYF
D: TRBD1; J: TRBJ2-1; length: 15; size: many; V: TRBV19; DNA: TGTGCCAGTAGTGAAGGGGACAGTACCTACAATGAGCAGTTCTTC; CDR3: CASSEGDSTYNEQFF
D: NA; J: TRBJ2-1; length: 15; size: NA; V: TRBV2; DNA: TGTGCCAGCAGTGATCTGGGGGGCTCCTACAATGAGCAGTTCTTC; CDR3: CASSDLGGSYNEQFF
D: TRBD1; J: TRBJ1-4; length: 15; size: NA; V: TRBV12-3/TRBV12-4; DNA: TGTGCCAGCAGATCCCCGGGACAGCCTAATGAAAAACTGTTTTTT; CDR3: CASRSPGQPNEKLFF